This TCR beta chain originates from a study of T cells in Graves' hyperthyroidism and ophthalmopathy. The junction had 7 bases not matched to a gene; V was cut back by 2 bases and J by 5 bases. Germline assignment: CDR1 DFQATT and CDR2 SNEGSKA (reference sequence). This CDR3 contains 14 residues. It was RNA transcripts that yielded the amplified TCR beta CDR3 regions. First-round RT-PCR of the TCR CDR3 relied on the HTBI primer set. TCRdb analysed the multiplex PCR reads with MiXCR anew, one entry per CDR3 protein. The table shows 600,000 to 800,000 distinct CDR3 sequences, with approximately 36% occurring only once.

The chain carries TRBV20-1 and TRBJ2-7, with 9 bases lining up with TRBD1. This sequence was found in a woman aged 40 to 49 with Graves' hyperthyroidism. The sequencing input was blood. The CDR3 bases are TGCAGTGCTAGATTCGGACAGGGGAAAAACGAGCAGTACTTC. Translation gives CSARFGQGKNEQYF.